The next 24 T cell receptor beta chains were all read from a single sample in a study of PD-1 blockade in classical Hodgkin lymphoma. Relapses following autologous stem cell transplantation were seen in all patients, with brentuximab vedotin exposure varying. Purified CD4+ T cells were obtained from thawed PBMCs through magnetic negative selection. Sequencing was performed with immunoSEQ multiplex PCR; in TCRdb, only in-frame clones are kept and a portion is missing. The sample yields around 34,000 clones, 80% to 95% seen once. This specimen consisted of CD4+ T cells from blood, obtained at baseline. Source of these receptors: a human donor with classical Hodgkin lymphoma.

The V and J genes are TRBV18 and TRBJ2-7, with 11 bases fitting TRBD2. This CDR3 has 17 amino acids. V lost 6 bases and J lost 4; bases outside the gene matches: 14. Germline V gene lookup returns CDR1 KGHSH and CDR2 LQKENI. CDR3 protein: CASSDDQTSGRSYEQYF. The CDR3 nucleotides read TGTGCCAGCTCGGACGACCAAACTAGCGGGAGATCGTACGAGCAGTACTTC.

This chain joins TRBV5-4 and TRBJ2-7; 14 nucleotides match TRBD2. The CDR3 extends over 15 amino acids. V lost 9 bases, J lost 2 bases, and 7 bases stayed unmatched. Germline V lookup: CDR1 SGHNT, CDR2 YYREEE (reference sequence). The CDR3 is CATGLAGVVAYEQYF. CDR3 bases: TGTGCCACGGGACTAGCGGGAGTGGTGGCCTACGAGCAGTACTTC.

The chain uses TRBV2 and TRBJ1-1; the D is unclear. The CDR3 runs to 11 residues. Germline CDR1 is SNHLY and CDR2 is FYNNEI. Trimming removed 2 bases from V and 11 bases from J, with 9 bases in between. The CDR3 spells CASSETVSAFF. The CDR3 nucleotides read TGTGCCAGCAGTGAAACAGTGTCGGCTTTCTTT.

This chain's CDR3 is CAWSVLLQGSNEQFF. CDR3 coding DNA: TGTGCCTGGAGTGTACTCTTACAGGGGAGCAATGAGCAGTTCTTC. The V and J genes are TRBV30 and TRBJ2-1, with TRBD1 identical over 7 bases. The CDR3 is made up of 15 amino acids. The germline V gene has CDR1 GTSNPN and CDR2 SVGIG (reference sequence). V gave up 0 bases and J gave up 6 bases; unmatched junction bases: 8.

The chain has TRBV6-6 and TRBJ1-4; D may be TRBD1 (6 bases). Looked up from germline, CDR1 is MNHNY and CDR2 is SVGAGI (reference sequence). Trimming took 4 bases from V and 8 from J, leaving 11 bases between them. CDR3 length: 13 residues. CDR3 nucleotides: TGTGCCAGCAGTTTGCAGGGGAGGGAAAAACTGTTTTTT. Protein product: CASSLQGREKLFF.

The CDR3 DNA reads as TGTGCCAGCAGCTTACGGGGAGCCACTGAAGCTTTCTTT. Protein sequence: CASSLRGATEAFF. The V and J genes are TRBV7-2 and TRBJ1-1, with D hard to call. CDR3 size: 13 residues. V gave up 2 bases and J gave up 4 bases, with 8 bases separating them. Germline loops: CDR1 SGHTA, CDR2 FQGNSA.

The chain links TRBV28 to TRBJ1-4, with 9 bases matching TRBD1. V was pared by 5 bases and J by 8 bases, with 6 bases of the junction left unmatched. The CDR3 contains 14 residues. The germline V gene encodes CDR1 MDHEN and CDR2 SYDVKM. CDR3 nucleotide sequence: TGTGCCAGCAGTCGACAGGGGGTTGAAGAAAAACTGTTTTTT. Residues: CASSRQGVEEKLFF.

The CDR3 DNA reads as TGTGCCAGCAGCCACGACAGTTCGAACACTGAAGCTTTCTTT. Its protein is CASSHDSSNTEAFF. The chain is built from TRBV28 and TRBJ1-1, with D maybe TRBD1 (5 bases). Germline V CDR1 and CDR2: MDHEN, SYDVKM. The CDR3 is 14 residues long. V lost 6 bases, J lost 1 base, and 12 bases lay in between.

The genes are TRBV7-9 and TRBJ1-5; 8 nucleotides agree with TRBD1. The ends lost 2 bases at V and 6 bases at J; junction bases unmatched: 0. The germline CDR1 and CDR2 sequences are SEHNR and FQNEAQ (reference sequence). CDR3 length equals 13 residues. The CDR3 DNA reads as TGTGCCAGCAGCTTACAGGGGGCTCAGCCCCAGCATTTT. Protein product: CASSLQGAQPQHF.

The CDR3 is CASTHGGAFNYGYTF. The CDR3 nucleotides read TGTGCCAGCACTCACGGGGGGGCTTTCAACTATGGCTACACCTTC. The rearrangement uses TRBV2 and TRBJ1-2; D may be TRBD1 (6 bases). The V gene lost 7 bases and the J gene lost 2 bases, with 17 bases spanning the gap. This CDR3 is 15 amino acids long. Per germline, CDR1 SNHLY and CDR2 FYNNEI.

Points on this clone: Within the sample, other DNA sequences also encode this same CDR3. This chain links TRBV28 with TRBJ1-5; the D is unclear. The CDR3 runs to 12 residues. Trimming left V 1 base short and J 4 bases short, with 2 bases between. Germline lookup yields CDR1 MDHEN and CDR2 SYDVKM. The CDR3 spells CASSLFNQPQHF. For the CDR3, the DNA is TGTGCCAGCAGTTTATTTAATCAGCCCCAGCATTTT.

The chain joins TRBV5-6 to TRBJ2-1; no clear D. CDR3 size: 14 residues. The V end was cut by 2 bases, the J end by 6 bases, with 12 bases between. The germline CDR1 and CDR2 sequences are SGHDT and YYEEEE. The CDR3 sequence is CASSLLTKGNEQFF. The CDR3 nucleotides read TGTGCCAGCAGCTTACTAACAAAGGGCAATGAGCAGTTCTTC.

The V gene is TRBV6-5, the J gene TRBJ2-3, with 9 bases fitting TRBD2. CDR1 MNHEY and CDR2 SVGAGI come from the germline V gene. V shed 6 bases and J 2 bases; nucleotides not matched to a gene: 3. CDR3 length: 14 residues. The CDR3 bases are TGTGCCAGCAGGACTAGCGGAGCCACAGATACGCAGTATTTT. This gives the protein CASRTSGATDTQYF.

The rearrangement links TRBV28 to TRBJ1-2, with TRBD1 matching 10 bases. This CDR3 region has 15 residues. The J segment lost 2 bases and the V segment lost 4 bases, leaving 4 bases of the junction unmatched. Germline V gene sequence: CDR1 MDHEN, CDR2 SYDVKM. The CDR3 DNA is TGTGCCAGCAGTTCCCCGGGACAGGGGAACTATGGCTACACCTTC. It codes for CASSSPGQGNYGYTF.

This clone was counted only a few times. The chain recombines TRBV2 with TRBJ2-2; 10 bases are shared with TRBD2. Germline-derived CDR1 and CDR2 are SNHLY and FYNNEI. This CDR3 contains 15 residues. The junction had 5 bases not matched to a gene; V was cut back by 5 bases and J by 5 bases. CDR3 in amino acids: CASSSTSGPTGELFF. In DNA form, the CDR3 reads TGTGCCAGCAGTTCGACTAGCGGGCCTACCGGGGAGCTGTTTTTT. The full variable domain, in which reference TRBV2 and TRBJ2-2 provide the parts outside the CDR3, is EPEVTQTPSHQVTQMGQEVILRCVPISNHLYFYWYRQILGQKVEFLVSFYNNEISEKSEIFDDQFSVERPDGSNFTLKIRSTKLEDSAMYFCASSSTSGPTGELFFGEGSRLTVL.

V is TRBV18 and J is TRBJ2-3; a possible D gene is TRBD2 (6 bases). The CDR3 is made up of 15 amino acids. V lost 2 bases, J lost 4 bases, and 13 bases lay in between. Per the germline V gene, CDR1 is KGHSH and CDR2 is LQKENI. CDR3 amino acids: CASSPYVGEADTQYF. The DNA of the CDR3 is TGTGCCAGCTCACCATATGTAGGGGAGGCAGATACGCAGTATTTT. The full variable domain, with the rest looked up from reference TRBV18 and TRBJ2-3, is NAGVMQNPRHLVRRRGQEARLRCSPMKGHSHVYWYRQLPEEGLKFMVYLQKENIIDESGMPKERFSAEFPKEGPSILRIQQVVRGDSAAYFCASSPYVGEADTQYFGPGTRLTVL.

The V and J genes are TRBV19 and TRBJ2-7; D unresolved. V lost 4 bases, J lost 2 bases, and 9 bases lay in between. CDR3 length: 13 amino acids. Germline CDR1 is LNHDA and CDR2 is SQIVND (reference sequence). CDR3 sequence: CASSSRFTYEQYF. The CDR3 DNA reads TGTGCCAGTAGTAGCAGATTTACCTACGAGCAGTACTTC.

This clone was recorded once. The chain carries TRBV29-1 and TRBJ2-1; the D is unclear. This CDR3 is 10 amino acids long. Germline V gene data show CDR1 as SQVTM and CDR2 as ANQGSEA. The ends were cut back, 7 bases at V and 8 bases at J, with 9 bases in the middle. CDR3 DNA sequence: TGCAGCGGGGGTAACGATGAGCAGTTCTTC. Its protein product is CSGGNDEQFF.

This chain joins TRBV7-6 and TRBJ2-1; D gene ambiguous. The germline CDR1 and CDR2 sequences are SGHVS and FNYEAQ. This CDR3 region has 17 residues. Trimming stripped 1 base from V and 4 bases from J, with 17 bases between. CDR3 residues: CASSLGSITVTYNEQFF. The DNA of the CDR3 is TGTGCCAGCAGCTTAGGTTCGATAACAGTGACTTACAATGAGCAGTTCTTC. Complete variable domain (other parts from reference TRBV7-6 and TRBJ2-1): GAGVSQSPRYKVTKRGQDVALRCDPISGHVSLYWYRQALGQGPEFLTYFNYEAQQDKSGLPNDRFSAERPEGSISTLTIQRTEQRDSAMYRCASSLGSITVTYNEQFFGPGTRLTVL.

The chain links TRBV6-5 to TRBJ1-4, with 7 bases lining up with TRBD1. V lost 0 bases, J lost 8 bases, and 9 bases stayed unmatched. CDR3 length equals 16 residues. The germline V gene has CDR1 MNHEY and CDR2 SVGAGI. The CDR3 is CASSYSSGAGGEKLFF. CDR3 nucleotides: TGTGCCAGCAGTTACTCGAGTGGGGCAGGGGGGGAAAAACTGTTTTTT.

This chain uses TRBV19 with TRBJ2-5; no definite D call. Trimming cost V 5 bases and J 5 bases, with 12 bases left between them. CDR1 and CDR2 (germline): LNHDA, SQIVND (reference sequence). This CDR3 is built from 13 residues. CDR3 residues: CASSFTISETQYF. CDR3 coding DNA: TGTGCCAGTAGTTTTACGATATCTGAGACCCAGTACTTC.

This clone was seen just once. J is TRBJ2-7 and V is TRBV6-5; 7 bases agree with TRBD1. Trimming took 2 bases from V and 2 from J; bases not matched to a gene: 3. CDR3 length: 14 amino acids. Germline CDR1 and CDR2: MNHEY and SVGAGI. CDR3 region: CASSYGQGAYEQYF. The CDR3 nucleotides read TGTGCCAGCAGTTACGGGCAGGGGGCCTACGAGCAGTACTTC.

This chain links TRBV28 with TRBJ1-4; tentatively, D is TRBD1 (6 bases). In germline, CDR1 is MDHEN, CDR2 SYDVKM. V was pared by 2 bases and J by 5 bases, with 9 bases between. This CDR3 region has 14 residues. The CDR3 reads CASSLGGRNEKLFF. CDR3 DNA: TGTGCCAGCAGTTTAGGGGGGCGCAATGAAAAACTGTTTTTT.

The CDR3 sequence is CASSESRGQVDTQYF. CDR3 sequence (DNA): TGCGCCAGCAGTGAGTCAAGGGGGCAAGTTGATACGCAGTATTTT. The rearrangement joins TRBV10-1 to TRBJ2-3; TRBD1 matches at 7 bases. V shed 0 bases, J shed 6 bases, and the junction held 6 bases outside the gene matches. The CDR3 covers 15 residues. Germline V gene sequence: CDR1 WNHNN, CDR2 SYGVQD (reference sequence).